The 2 T cell receptor beta chains given below trace back to one sample, sequenced in a study of control samples from healthy donors and cancer patients. The repertoire was sequenced with immunoSEQ multiplex PCR; TCRdb's copy has only in-frame clones and lacks some. This sample has 98,000 or so clones, with approximately 81% found just once. Sequenced: blood. These receptor sequences come from a woman aged 30 to 39 in good health.

V and J are TRBV7-2 and TRBJ1-5; D gene ambiguous. Germline V CDR1 and CDR2: SGHTA, FQGNSA. Trimming removed 3 bases from V and 4 bases from J, with 7 bases in between. The CDR3 is 13 residues long. The CDR3: CASSFEGNQPQHF. CDR3 DNA sequence: TGTGCCAGCAGCTTCGAGGGAAATCAGCCCCAGCATTTT.

V and J are TRBV4-1 and TRBJ2-3; D not resolved. This CDR3 contains 13 residues. V was shortened by 5 bases and J by 7 bases, with 13 bases between the two germline ends. The germline CDR1 and CDR2 sequences are MGHRA and YSYEKL. The CDR3 here is CASSSESAHTQYF. DNA of the CDR3: TGCGCCAGCAGCTCAGAATCCGCTCATACGCAGTATTTT.